These T cell receptor beta chains were read from a single sample in a study of shared clonotypes between healthy human individuals. Clones were sequenced by immunoSEQ multiplex PCR, and TCRdb holds only the in-frame ones, with some missing. In the table there are about 610,000 clones, about 96% of which are singletons. What was sequenced was naive CD8+ T cells sorted from blood. Receptors originate from a woman aged 25 to 39 in good health. Each CDR3 is given with its conserved first and last residue.

CDR3 protein	CDR3 length	V gene	J gene
CASSILENTEAFF	13	TRBV19	TRBJ1-1
CASSNPPIEAGVVGYEQFF	19	TRBV11-1	TRBJ2-1
CASTHLATAYNEQFF	15	TRBV27	TRBJ2-1
CSARGDYEAFF	11	TRBV20-1	TRBJ1-1
CASSLTGQGRETQYF	15	TRBV7-3	TRBJ2-5
CASSREPNVPYEQYF	15	TRBV5-1	TRBJ2-7
CAIGGDGAFF	10	TRBV2	TRBJ1-1
CASSLTGTNTEAFF	14	TRBV5-4	TRBJ1-1
CASSMGQGAEAFF	13	TRBV19	TRBJ1-1
CASSLATDLGELFF	14	TRBV6-5	TRBJ2-2
CASSYWDSNYEQYF	14	TRBV28	TRBJ2-7
CASIMTVNTGELFF	14	TRBV7-9	TRBJ2-2
CASRGGTSRRNEQFF	15	TRBV2	TRBJ2-1
CASSLGGVGEQFF	13	TRBV5-6	TRBJ2-1
CASPDRGPEAFF	12	TRBV5-8	TRBJ1-1
CASSISGTGGFGEQFF	16	TRBV5-8	TRBJ2-1
CASSMVQGPYEQYF	14	TRBV7-8	TRBJ2-7